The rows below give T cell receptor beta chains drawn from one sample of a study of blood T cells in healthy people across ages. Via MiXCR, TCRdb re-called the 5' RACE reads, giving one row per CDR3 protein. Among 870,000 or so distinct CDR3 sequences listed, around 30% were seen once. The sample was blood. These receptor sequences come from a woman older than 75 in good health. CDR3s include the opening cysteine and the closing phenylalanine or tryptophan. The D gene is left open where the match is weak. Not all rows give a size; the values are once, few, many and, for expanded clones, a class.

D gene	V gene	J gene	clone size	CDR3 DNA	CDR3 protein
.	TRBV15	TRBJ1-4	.	TGTGCCACCAGCAAAGGCGTCCAGACCGCTGGGGCGGATAATGAAAAACTGTTTTTT	CATSKGVQTAGADNEKLFF
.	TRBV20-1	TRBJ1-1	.	TGCAGTGCTAGAAGGAGGGCTGAAGCTTTCTTT	CSARRRAEAFF
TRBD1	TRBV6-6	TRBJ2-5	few	TGTGCCAGCAGTTACTCGACGGGACAGCAAGAGACCCAGTACTTC	CASSYSTGQQETQYF
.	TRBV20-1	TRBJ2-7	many	TGCAGTGCTAGAGGGGCAGGGTTCCCGTCCTACGAGCAGTACTTC	CSARGAGFPSYEQYF
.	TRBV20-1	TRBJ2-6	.	TGCAGTGCTAGAAAATTGAGTACTGGGGCCAACGTCCAGACTTTC	CSARKLSTGANVQTF
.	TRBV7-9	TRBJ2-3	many	TGTGCCAGCAGCGGGTCGGGCACAGATACGCAGTATTTT	CASSGSGTDTQYF
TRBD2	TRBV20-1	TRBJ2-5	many	TGCAGTGCTAGAGATCCCCTAGCGGGGATAGAGACCCAGTACTTC	CSARDPLAGIETQYF
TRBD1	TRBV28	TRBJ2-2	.	TGTGCCAGCAGTAGACAGGGACGGAATACCCGGGAGCTGTTTTTT	CASSRQGRNTRELFF
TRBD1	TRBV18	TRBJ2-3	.	TGTGCCAGCTCACCGCGACAGGGTACTAGCACAGATACGCAGTATTTT	CASSPRQGTSTDTQYF
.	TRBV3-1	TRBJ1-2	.	TGTGCCAGCAGCCCCGGGCACTATGGCTACACCTTC	CASSPGHYGYTF
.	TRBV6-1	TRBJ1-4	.	TGTGCCAGCAGCCAACGCGGGGGTGCTGAAAAACTGTTTTTT	CASSQRGGAEKLFF
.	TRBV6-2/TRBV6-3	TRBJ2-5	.	TGTGCCAGCAGTTATTCAAGGTCGGTGGGGACCCAGTACTTC	CASSYSRSVGTQYF
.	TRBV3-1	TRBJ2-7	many	TGTGCCAGCAGCCAAGCGGGCACAGTCGTCGAGCAGTACTTC	CASSQAGTVVEQYF
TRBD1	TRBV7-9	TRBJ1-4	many	TGTGCCAGCAGCTTTCCACAGGGGGCGGCTAATGAAAAACTGTTTTTT	CASSFPQGAANEKLFF
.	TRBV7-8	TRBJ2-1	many	TGTGCCAGCAGCTTAGAAGAGGAGGGCGACTACAATGAGCAGTTCTTC	CASSLEEEGDYNEQFF
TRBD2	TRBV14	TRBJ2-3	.	TGTGCCAGCAGCCACTTCGCGGGGGGGCCGACAGATACGCAGTATTTT	CASSHFAGGPTDTQYF
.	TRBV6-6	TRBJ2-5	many	TGTGCCAGCAGACAAGGACTAGGGGGGGAGACCCAGTACTTC	CASRQGLGGETQYF
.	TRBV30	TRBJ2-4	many	TGTGCCTGGAGTGAAAGTAAAAACATTCAGTACTTC	CAWSESKNIQYF
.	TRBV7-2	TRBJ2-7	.	TGTGCCAGCAGCTTAAGTAGGGGGGGCGGGGCGAGCTACGAGCAGTACTTC	CASSLSRGGGASYEQYF
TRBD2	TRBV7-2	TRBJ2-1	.	TGTGCCAGCAGCTTACTAGCGGGAGAATCGTTCTTC	CASSLLAGESFF
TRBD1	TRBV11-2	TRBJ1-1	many	TGTGCCAGCAGTAGAACCGACAGGGGAACTGAAGCTTTCTTT	CASSRTDRGTEAFF
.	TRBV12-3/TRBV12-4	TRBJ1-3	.	TGTGCCAGCAGTTTAATCCCGACGCGAAACACCATATATTTT	CASSLIPTRNTIYF
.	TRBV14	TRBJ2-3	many	TGTGCCAGCAGCGACGGGGTAGAAAGCACAGATACGCAGTATTTT	CASSDGVESTDTQYF
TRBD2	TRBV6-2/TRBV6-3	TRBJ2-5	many	TGTGCCAGCAGTCGCGGACTAGCCCCTCTTCCGGAGACCCAGTACTTC	CASSRGLAPLPETQYF
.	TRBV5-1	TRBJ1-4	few	TGCGCCAGCAGCTTGATTTCCACTAATGAAAAACTGTTTTTT	CASSLISTNEKLFF
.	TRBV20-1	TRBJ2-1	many	TGCAGTGCTAGCCTGGGACCGAGATACAATGAGCAGTTCTTC	CSASLGPRYNEQFF
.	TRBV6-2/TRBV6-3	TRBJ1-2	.	TGTGCCAGCAGTTACTCGATAGGTACTGGCTACACCTTC	CASSYSIGTGYTF
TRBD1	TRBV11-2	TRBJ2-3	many	TGTGCCAGCAGCTCCCGAGGGACAGGGGCTGGGGATACGCAGTATTTT	CASSSRGTGAGDTQYF
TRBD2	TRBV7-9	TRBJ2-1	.	TGTGCCAGCAGCGCTAGCGGCGCCTCCTACAATGAGCAGTTCTTC	CASSASGASYNEQFF
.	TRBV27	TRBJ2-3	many	TGTGCCAGCAGTCCACAAAACACAGATACGCAGTATTTT	CASSPQNTDTQYF
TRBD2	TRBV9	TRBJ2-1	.	TGTGCCAGCAGCGTAGCAGTTTTTTCTAGCGGGGTAGGAAATGAGCAGTTCTTC	CASSVAVFSSGVGNEQFF
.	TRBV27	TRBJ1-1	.	TGTGCCAGCAGTTTAAAAGGGCTCACTGAAGCTTTCTTT	CASSLKGLTEAFF
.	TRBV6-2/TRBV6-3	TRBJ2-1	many	TGTGCCAGCAGAAACTGGGCGGACGGCTACAATGAGCAGTTCTTC	CASRNWADGYNEQFF
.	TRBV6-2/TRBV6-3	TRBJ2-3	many	TGTGCCAGCAGTTCCCAGGGTCCCTTCAGCACAGATACGCAGTATTTT	CASSSQGPFSTDTQYF
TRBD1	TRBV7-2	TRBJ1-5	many	TGTGCCAGCAGCACGGGACAGCGAAATCAGCCCCAGCATTTT	CASSTGQRNQPQHF
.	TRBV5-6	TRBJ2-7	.	TGTGCCAGCAGCCGGACGGGGGCTAGGGGCGAGCAGTACTTC	CASSRTGARGEQYF
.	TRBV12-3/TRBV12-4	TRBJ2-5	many	TGTGCCAGCAGTTTAAATGCGGGGGCGGGGGAGACCCAGTACTTC	CASSLNAGAGETQYF
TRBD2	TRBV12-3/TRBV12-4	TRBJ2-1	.	TGTGCCAGCAGTTTATCTAGCGGGGGGCTTAGTAGGTTCTTC	CASSLSSGGLSRFF
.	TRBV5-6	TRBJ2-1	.	TGTGCCAGCAGCTTGTTCAGCGTGTTTTACAATGAGCAGTTCTTC	CASSLFSVFYNEQFF
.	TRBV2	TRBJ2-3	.	TGTGCCAGCAGTGGAGCGCTTAGGGATACGCAGTATTTT	CASSGALRDTQYF
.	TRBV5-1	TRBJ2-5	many	TGCGCCAGCAGCGCTTTAGATCCCGGTTTAGGGGGCCAGTACTTC	CASSALDPGLGGQYF
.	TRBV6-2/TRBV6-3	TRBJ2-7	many	TGTGCCAGCAGTCAATATATCCAGGTGGGACACGAGCAGTACTTC	CASSQYIQVGHEQYF
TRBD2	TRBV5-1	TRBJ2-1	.	TGCGCCAGCAGCTGGGGTCCCTTGACTAGCGGGGGGGTCAATGAGCAGTTCTTC	CASSWGPLTSGGVNEQFF